The entry that follows covers one T cell receptor beta chain sequence. Its antigen is currently unknown. The data are from a study of early T cells in non-severe SARS-CoV-2 infection. Study summary: Sequencing was performed on bulk RNA from unsorted whole blood, leaving chains unpaired.

Attached unique molecular identifiers marked individual cDNA molecules. TCRdb used MiXCR to reprocess the 5' RACE reads, holding one entry per CDR3 protein. The sample lists approximately 97,000 distinct CDR3 sequences, around 13% seen once, with roughly 6.2% in the top ten. Trimming cost V 3 bases and J 2 bases, with 11 bases left between them. Germline CDR1 is DFQATT and CDR2 is SNEGSKA (reference sequence). The CDR3 runs 13 residues. Overall study findings and caveats: Matching against VDJdb likely underestimated virus-specific expansions, favoring anti-spike CD8.

The source is an adult who was a healthcare worker with PCR-confirmed SARS-CoV-2 infection or an uninfected control (not recorded which). This chain links TRBV20-1 with TRBJ2-7; D is undetermined. Sequencing input: whole blood. The CDR3 nucleotides read TGCAGTGCTAGTTCTCTAGAGCCCTACGAGCAGTACTTC. This codes for CSASSLEPYEQYF.